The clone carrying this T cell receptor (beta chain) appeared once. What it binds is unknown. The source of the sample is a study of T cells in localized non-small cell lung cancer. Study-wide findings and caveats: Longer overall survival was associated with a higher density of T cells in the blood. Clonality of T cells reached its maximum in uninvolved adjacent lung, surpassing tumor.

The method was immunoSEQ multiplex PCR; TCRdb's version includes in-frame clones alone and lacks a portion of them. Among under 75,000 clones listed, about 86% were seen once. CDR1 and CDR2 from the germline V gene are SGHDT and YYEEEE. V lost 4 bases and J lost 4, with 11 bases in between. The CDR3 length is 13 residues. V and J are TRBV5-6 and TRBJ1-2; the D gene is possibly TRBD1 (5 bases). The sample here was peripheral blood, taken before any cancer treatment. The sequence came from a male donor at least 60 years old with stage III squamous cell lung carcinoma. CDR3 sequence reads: CASSPQGTYGYTF. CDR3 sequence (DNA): TGTGCCAGCAGCCCCCAGGGAACCTATGGCTACACCTTC.